The TCR beta chain under discussion was sequenced for a study of blood T cells in healthy people across ages. Study results and limitations: Considered underestimates were the diversity estimates obtained from one million T cells.

The second PCR ran roughly 6 to 11 cycles with a sample-barcoded 5' primer and J-beta primers. TCRdb re-called the 5' RACE reads with MiXCR, one entry per CDR3 protein. Among roughly 1 million distinct CDR3 sequences, 25% were seen once, and the ten largest hold 0.65% to 0.95%. A few counts support this clonotype. Its cognate antigen is unknown. V lost 6 bases, J lost 1 base, and 16 bases stayed unmatched. The CDR3 totals 18 residues. CDR1 MNHNS and CDR2 SASEGT come from the germline V gene. Another study also made use of these data, one on T cells of mothers and their children.

This chain links TRBV6-1 with TRBJ2-5, with TRBD1 matching over 8 bases. This receptor was obtained from a girl between 2 and 10 years old in good health. The sample was blood. Here the CDR3 reads CASSPSSGQGSLQETQYF. The CDR3 nucleotides read TGTGCCAGCAGCCCTAGTAGTGGACAGGGTTCGCTCCAAGAGACCCAGTACTTC.